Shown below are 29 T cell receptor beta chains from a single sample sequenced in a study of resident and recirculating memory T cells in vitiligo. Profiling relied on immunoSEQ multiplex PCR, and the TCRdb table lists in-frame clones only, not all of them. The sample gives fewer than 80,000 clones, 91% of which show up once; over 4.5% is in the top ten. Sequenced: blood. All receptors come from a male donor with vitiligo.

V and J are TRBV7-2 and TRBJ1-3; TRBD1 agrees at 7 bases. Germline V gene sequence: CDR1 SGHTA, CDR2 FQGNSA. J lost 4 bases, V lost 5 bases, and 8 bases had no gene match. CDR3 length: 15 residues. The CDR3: CASSPQEGAGNTIYF. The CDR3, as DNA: TGTGCCAGCAGCCCCCAGGAGGGGGCAGGAAACACCATATATTTT.

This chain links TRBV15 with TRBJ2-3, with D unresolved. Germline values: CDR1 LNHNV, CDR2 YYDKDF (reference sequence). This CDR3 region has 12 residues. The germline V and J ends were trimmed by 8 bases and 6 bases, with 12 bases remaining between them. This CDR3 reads CATRGSSDTQYF. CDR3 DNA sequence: TGTGCCACCCGAGGCAGCTCGGATACGCAGTATTTT.

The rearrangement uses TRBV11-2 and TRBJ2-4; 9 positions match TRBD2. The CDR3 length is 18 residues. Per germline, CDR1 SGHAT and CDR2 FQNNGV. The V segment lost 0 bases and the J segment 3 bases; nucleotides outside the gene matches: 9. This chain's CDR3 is CASSLDSGGQMNKNIQYF. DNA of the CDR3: TGTGCCAGCAGCTTAGATAGCGGGGGACAGATGAACAAAAACATTCAGTACTTC.

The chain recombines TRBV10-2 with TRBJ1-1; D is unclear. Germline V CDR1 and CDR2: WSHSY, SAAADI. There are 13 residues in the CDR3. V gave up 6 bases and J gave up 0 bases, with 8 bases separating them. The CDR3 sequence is CASRSTVNTEAFF. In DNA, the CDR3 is TGCGCCAGCAGAAGTACAGTGAACACTGAAGCTTTCTTT.

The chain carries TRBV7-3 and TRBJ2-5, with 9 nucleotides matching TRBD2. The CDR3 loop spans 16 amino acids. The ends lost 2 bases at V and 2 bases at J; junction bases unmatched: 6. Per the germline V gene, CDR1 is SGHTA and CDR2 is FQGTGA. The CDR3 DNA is TGTGCCAGCAGCTTAGCTCCAGCGGGGGGTCAAGAGACCCAGTACTTC. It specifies CASSLAPAGGQETQYF.

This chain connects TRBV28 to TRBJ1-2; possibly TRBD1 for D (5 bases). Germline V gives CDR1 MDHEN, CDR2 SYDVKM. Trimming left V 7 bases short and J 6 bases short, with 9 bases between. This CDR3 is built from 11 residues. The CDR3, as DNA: TGTGCCAGCACGGGACTGAATGGCTACACCTTC. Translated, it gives CASTGLNGYTF.

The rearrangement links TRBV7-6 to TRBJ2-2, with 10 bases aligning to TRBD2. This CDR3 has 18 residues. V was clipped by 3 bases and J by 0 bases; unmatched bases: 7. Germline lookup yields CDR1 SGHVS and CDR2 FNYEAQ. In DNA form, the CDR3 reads TGTGCCAGCAGCTTCTCTAGCGGGGGCTCCGCGAACACCGGGGAGCTGTTTTTT. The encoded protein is CASSFSSGGSANTGELFF. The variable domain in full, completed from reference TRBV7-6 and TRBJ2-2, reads GAGVSQSPRYKVTKRGQDVALRCDPISGHVSLYWYRQALGQGPEFLTYFNYEAQQDKSGLPNDRFSAERPEGSISTLTIQRTEQRDSAMYRCASSFSSGGSANTGELFFGEGSRLTVL.

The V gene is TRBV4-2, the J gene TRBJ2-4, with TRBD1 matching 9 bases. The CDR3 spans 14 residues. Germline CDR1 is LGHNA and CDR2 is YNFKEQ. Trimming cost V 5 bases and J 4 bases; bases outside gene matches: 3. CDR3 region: CASSFGQGKNIQYF. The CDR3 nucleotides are TGTGCCAGCAGCTTTGGACAGGGGAAAAACATTCAGTACTTC.

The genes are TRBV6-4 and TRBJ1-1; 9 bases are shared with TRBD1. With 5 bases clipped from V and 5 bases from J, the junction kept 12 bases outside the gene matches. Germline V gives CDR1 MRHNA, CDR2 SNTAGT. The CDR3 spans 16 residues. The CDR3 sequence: CASSNRTGERGTEAFF. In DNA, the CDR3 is TGTGCCAGCAGTAATCGGACAGGGGAAAGGGGGACTGAAGCTTTCTTT.

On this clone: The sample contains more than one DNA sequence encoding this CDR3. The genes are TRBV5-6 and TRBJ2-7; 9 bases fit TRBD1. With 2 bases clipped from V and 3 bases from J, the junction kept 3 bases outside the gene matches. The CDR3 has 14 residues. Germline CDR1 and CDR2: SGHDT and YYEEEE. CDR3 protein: CASSFGQGSYEQYF. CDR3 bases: TGTGCCAGCAGCTTCGGACAGGGGAGCTACGAGCAGTACTTC.

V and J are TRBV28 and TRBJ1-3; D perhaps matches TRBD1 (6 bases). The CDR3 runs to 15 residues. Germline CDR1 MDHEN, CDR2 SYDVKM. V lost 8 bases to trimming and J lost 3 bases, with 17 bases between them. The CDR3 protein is CASLPGGPGGNTIYF. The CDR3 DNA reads TGTGCCAGCCTCCCGGGGGGGCCAGGTGGAAACACCATATATTTT.

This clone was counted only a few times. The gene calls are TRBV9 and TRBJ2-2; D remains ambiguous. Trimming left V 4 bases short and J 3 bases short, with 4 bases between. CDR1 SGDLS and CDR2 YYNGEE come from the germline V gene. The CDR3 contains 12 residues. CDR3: CASSPDTGELFF. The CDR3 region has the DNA TGTGCCAGCAGCCCTGACACCGGGGAGCTGTTTTTT.

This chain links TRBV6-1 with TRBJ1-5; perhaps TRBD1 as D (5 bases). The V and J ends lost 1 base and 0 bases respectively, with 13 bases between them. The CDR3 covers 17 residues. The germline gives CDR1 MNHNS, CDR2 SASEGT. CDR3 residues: CASSEGGGSYSNQPQHF. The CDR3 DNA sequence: TGTGCCAGCAGTGAAGGGGGGGGGAGTTATAGCAATCAGCCCCAGCATTTT.

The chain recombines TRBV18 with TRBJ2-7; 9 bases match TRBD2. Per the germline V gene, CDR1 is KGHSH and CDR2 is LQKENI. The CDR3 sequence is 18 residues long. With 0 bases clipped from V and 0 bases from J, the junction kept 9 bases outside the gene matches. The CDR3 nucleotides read TGTGCCAGCTCACCACCCGGGAGCGGGGGGTCGAGCTCCTACGAGCAGTACTTC. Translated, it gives CASSPPGSGGSSSYEQYF.

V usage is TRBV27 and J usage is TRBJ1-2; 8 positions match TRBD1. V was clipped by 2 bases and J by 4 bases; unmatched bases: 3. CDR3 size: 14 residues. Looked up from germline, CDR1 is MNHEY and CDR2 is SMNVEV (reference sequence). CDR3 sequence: CASSLGTGAYGYTF. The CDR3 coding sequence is TGTGCCAGCAGTTTAGGGACAGGAGCCTATGGCTACACCTTC.

The CDR3 here is CSVEVRGQGSLNTEAFF. Written as DNA, the CDR3 is TGCAGCGTTGAAGTTAGGGGGCAGGGGTCACTGAACACTGAAGCTTTCTTT. V and J are TRBV29-1 and TRBJ1-1; the match to TRBD1 covers 7 bases. The V gene's germline CDR1 is SQVTM and CDR2 ANQGSEA. The J segment lost 0 bases and the V segment lost 1 base, leaving 11 bases of the junction unmatched. The CDR3 totals 17 residues.

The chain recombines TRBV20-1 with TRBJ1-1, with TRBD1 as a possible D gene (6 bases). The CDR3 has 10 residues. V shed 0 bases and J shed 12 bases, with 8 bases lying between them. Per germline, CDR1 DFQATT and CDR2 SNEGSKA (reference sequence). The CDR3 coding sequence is TGCAGTGCTAGAGAACAGGGACCTTTCTTT. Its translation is CSAREQGPFF.

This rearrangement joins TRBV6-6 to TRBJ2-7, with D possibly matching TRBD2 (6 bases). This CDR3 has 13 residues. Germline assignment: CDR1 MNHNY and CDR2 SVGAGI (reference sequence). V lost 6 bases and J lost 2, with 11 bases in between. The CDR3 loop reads CASSPPGAYEQYF. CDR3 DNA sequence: TGTGCCAGCAGCCCACCGGGGGCCTACGAGCAGTACTTC.

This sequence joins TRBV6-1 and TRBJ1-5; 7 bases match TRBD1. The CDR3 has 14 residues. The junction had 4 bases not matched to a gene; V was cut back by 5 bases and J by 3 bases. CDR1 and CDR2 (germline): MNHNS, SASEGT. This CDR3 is CASSTGQLNQPQHF. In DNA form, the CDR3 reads TGTGCCAGCAGTACGGGACAGCTCAATCAGCCCCAGCATTTT.

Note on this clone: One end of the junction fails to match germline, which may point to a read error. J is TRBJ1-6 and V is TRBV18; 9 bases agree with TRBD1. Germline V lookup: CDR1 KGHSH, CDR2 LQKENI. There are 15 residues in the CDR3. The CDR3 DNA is TGTGCCAGCTCACCAGACGGGCATTGGGGACAGGGTTTTTCTTTT. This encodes CASSPDGHWGQGFSF.

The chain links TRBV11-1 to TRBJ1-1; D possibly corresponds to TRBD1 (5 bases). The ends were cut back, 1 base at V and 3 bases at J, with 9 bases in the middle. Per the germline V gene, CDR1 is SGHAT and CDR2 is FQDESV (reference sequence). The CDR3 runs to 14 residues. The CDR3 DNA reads TGTGCCAGCAGCTTAGAAGACAGATACACTGAAGCTTTCTTT. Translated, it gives CASSLEDRYTEAFF.

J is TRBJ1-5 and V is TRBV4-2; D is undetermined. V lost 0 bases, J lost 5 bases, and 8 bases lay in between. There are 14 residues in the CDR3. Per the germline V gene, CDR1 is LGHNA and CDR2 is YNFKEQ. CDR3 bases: TGTGCCAGCAGCCAAGAAACAGTCTATCAGCCCCAGCATTTT. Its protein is CASSQETVYQPQHF.

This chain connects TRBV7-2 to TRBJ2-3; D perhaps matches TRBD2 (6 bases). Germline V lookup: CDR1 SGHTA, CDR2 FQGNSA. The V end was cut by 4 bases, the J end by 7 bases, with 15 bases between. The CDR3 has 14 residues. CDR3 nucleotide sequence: TGTGCCAGCAGCTACTTGCGGGGTACTTATACGCAGTATTTT. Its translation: CASSYLRGTYTQYF.

The CDR3 here is CASSLAGGDQETQYF. CDR3 DNA sequence: TGTGCCAGCAGCTTAGCGGGGGGCGATCAAGAGACCCAGTACTTC. This rearrangement joins TRBV2 to TRBJ2-5; 10 positions agree with TRBD2. This CDR3 is built from 15 residues. J lost 2 bases, V lost 6 bases, and 6 bases had no gene match. Germline values: CDR1 SNHLY, CDR2 FYNNEI. Based on the CDR3 plus reference TRBV2 and TRBJ2-5, the full variable domain is EPEVTQTPSHQVTQMGQEVILRCVPISNHLYFYWYRQILGQKVEFLVSFYNNEISEKSEIFDDQFSVERPDGSNFTLKIRSTKLEDSAMYFCASSLAGGDQETQYFGPGTRLLVL.

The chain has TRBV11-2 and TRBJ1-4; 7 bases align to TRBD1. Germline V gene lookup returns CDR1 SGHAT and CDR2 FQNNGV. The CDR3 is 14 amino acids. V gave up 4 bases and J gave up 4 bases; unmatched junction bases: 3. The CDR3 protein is CASSYRGGNEKLFF. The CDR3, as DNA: TGTGCCAGCAGCTACAGGGGTGGTAATGAAAAACTGTTTTTT.

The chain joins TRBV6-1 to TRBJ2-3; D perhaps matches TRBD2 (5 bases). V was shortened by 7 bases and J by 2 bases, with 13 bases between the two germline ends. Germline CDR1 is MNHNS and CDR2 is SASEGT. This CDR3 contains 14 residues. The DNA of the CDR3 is TGTGCCAGCAAGGAGCGGAGACTCACAGATACGCAGTATTTT. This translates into CASKERRLTDTQYF.

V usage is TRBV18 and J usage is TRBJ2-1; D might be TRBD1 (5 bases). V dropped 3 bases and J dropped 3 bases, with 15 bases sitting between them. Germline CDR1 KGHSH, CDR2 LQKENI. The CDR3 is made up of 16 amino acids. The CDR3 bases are TGTGCCAGCTCACCTCTCGGGCCCAGGGACTACAATGAGCAGTTCTTC. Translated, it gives CASSPLGPRDYNEQFF.

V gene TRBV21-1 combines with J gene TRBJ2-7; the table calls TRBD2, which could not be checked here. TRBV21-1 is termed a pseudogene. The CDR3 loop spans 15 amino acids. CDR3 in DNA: TGTAGTAGGGGGGGGATTACGAGGAGCTCCTACGAGCAGTACTTC. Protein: CSRGGITRSSYEQYF.

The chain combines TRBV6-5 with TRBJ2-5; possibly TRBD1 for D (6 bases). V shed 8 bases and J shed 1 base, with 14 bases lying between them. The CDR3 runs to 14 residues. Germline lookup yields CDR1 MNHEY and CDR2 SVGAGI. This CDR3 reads CASGGHDLQETQYF. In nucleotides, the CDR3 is TGTGCCAGCGGGGGACACGACCTCCAAGAGACCCAGTACTTC.